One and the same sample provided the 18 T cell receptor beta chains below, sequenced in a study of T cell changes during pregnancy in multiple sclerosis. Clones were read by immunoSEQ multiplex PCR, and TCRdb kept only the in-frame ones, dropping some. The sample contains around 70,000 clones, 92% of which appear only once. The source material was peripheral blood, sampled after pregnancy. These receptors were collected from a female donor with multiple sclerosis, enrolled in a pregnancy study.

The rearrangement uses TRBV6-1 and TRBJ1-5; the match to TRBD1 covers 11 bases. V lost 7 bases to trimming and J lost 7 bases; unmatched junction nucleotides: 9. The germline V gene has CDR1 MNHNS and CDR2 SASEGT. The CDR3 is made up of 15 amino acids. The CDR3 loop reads CASTWDRGVGQPQHF. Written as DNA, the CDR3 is TGTGCCAGCACTTGGGACAGGGGGGTAGGACAGCCCCAGCATTTT.

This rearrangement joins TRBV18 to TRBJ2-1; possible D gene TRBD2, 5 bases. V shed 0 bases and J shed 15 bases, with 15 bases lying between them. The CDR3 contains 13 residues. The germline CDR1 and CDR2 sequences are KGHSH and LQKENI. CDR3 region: CASSPPTRGETFF. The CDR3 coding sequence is TGTGCCAGCTCACCACCGACCCGGGGAGAGACGTTCTTC.

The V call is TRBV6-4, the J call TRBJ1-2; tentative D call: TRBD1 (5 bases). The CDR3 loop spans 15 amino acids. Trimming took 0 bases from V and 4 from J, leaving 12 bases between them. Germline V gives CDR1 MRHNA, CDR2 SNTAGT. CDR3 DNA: TGTGCCAGCAGTGACTCGAGAGGGGAGGTCTATGGCTACACCTTC. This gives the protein CASSDSRGEVYGYTF.

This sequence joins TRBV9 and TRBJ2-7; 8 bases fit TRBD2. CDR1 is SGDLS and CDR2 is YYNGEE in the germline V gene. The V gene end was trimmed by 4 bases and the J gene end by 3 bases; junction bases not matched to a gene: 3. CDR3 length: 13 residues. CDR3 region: CASSQGTSYEQYF. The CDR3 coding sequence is TGTGCCAGCAGCCAAGGGACTAGCTACGAGCAGTACTTC.

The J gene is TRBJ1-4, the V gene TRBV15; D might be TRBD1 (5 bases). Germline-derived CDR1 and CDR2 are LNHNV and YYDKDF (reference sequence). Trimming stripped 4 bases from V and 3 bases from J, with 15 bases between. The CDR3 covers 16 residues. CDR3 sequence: CATSTVGGVANEKLFF. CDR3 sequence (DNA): TGTGCCACCAGCACAGTCGGGGGGGTGGCTAATGAAAAACTGTTTTTT.

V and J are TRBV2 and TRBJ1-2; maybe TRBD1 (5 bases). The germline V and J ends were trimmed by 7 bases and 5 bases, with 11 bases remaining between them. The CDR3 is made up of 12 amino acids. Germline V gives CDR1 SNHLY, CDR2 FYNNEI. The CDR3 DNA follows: TGTGCCAGCACTGAGGGGCGGTATGGCTACACCTTC. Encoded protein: CASTEGRYGYTF.

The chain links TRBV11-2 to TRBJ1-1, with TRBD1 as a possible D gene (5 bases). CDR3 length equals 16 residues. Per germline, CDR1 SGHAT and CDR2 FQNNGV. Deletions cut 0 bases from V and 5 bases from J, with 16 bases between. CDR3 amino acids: CASSLENPGVYTEAFF. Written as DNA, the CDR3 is TGTGCCAGCAGCTTAGAGAACCCGGGGGTTTATACTGAAGCTTTCTTT.

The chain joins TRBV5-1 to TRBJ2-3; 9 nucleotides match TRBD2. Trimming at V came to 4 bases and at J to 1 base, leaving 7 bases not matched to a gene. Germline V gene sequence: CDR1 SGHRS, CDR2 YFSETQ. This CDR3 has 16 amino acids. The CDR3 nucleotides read TGCGCCAGCAGCCCTACGGCTAGCGGGGGCACAGATACGCAGTATTTT. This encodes CASSPTASGGTDTQYF. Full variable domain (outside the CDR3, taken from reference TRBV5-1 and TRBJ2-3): KAGVTQTPRYLIKTRGQQVTLSCSPISGHRSVSWYQQTPGQGLQFLFEYFSETQRNKGNFPGRFSGRQFSNSRSEMNVSTLELGDSALYLCASSPTASGGTDTQYFGPGTRLTVL.

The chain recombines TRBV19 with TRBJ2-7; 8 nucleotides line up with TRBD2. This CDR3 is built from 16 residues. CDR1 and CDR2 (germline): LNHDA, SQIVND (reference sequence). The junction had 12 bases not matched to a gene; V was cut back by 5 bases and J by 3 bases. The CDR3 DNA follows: TGTGCCAGTAGTCCTGGGGCCCTAGCGGGCCTCTACGAGCAGTACTTC. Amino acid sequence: CASSPGALAGLYEQYF.

The CDR3 here is CASSYRGSTEAFF. CDR3 DNA: TGTGCCAGCAGTTACAGGGGAAGCACTGAAGCTTTCTTT. The chain uses TRBV7-9 and TRBJ1-1, with 7 bases lining up with TRBD1. Germline V lookup: CDR1 SEHNR, CDR2 FQNEAQ (reference sequence). V lost 6 bases and J lost 4; bases outside the gene matches: 5. The CDR3 loop spans 13 amino acids.

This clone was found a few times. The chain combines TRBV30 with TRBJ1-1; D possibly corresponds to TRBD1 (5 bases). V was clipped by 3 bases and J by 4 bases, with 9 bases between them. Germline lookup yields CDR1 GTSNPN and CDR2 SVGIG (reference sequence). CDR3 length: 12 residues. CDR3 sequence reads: CAWSADSTEAFF. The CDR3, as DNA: TGTGCCTGGAGCGCAGACAGCACTGAAGCTTTCTTT.

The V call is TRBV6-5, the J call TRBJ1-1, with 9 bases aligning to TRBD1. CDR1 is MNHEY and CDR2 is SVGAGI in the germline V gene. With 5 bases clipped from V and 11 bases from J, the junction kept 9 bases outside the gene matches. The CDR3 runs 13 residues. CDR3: CASSPTWTGEAFF. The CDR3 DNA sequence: TGTGCCAGCAGTCCGACTTGGACAGGGGAGGCTTTCTTT.

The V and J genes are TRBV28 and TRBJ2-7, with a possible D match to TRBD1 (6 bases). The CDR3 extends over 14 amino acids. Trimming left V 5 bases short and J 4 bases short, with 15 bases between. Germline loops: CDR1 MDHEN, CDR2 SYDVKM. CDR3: CASSPHREVYEQYF. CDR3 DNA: TGTGCCAGCAGTCCCCACAGGGAAGTGTACGAGCAGTACTTC.

CDR3 protein: CASSSGHSLNTGELFF. The CDR3 region has the DNA TGCGCCAGCAGTTCGGGACATTCTTTGAACACCGGGGAGCTGTTTTTT. V gene TRBV5-1 combines with J gene TRBJ2-2; TRBD1 might be the D (6 bases). CDR3 length: 16 amino acids. The V gene lost 5 bases and the J gene lost 1 base, with 15 bases spanning the gap. Germline V gene sequence: CDR1 SGHRS, CDR2 YFSETQ.

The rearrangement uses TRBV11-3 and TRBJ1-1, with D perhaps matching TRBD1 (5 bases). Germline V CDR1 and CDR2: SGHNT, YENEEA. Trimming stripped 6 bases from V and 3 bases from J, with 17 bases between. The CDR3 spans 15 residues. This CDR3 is CASRTLRGRDTEAFF. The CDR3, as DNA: TGTGCCAGCAGGACCCTAAGGGGCCGGGACACTGAAGCTTTCTTT.

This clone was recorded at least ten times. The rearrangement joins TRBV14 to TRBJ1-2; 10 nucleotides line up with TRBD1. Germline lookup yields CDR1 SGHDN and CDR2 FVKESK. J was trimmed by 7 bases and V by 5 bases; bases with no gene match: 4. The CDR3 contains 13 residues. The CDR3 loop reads CASSSGTGVGYTF. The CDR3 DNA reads TGTGCCAGCAGCTCTGGGACAGGGGTTGGCTACACCTTC.

The CDR3: CASSLDTVNTEAFF. The CDR3, as DNA: TGTGCCAGCAGCTTAGACACAGTGAACACTGAAGCTTTCTTT. This chain connects TRBV7-9 to TRBJ1-1; D gene ambiguous. V was clipped by 1 base and J by 0 bases, with 6 bases between them. The CDR3 totals 14 residues. Germline V gene lookup returns CDR1 SEHNR and CDR2 FQNEAQ (reference sequence).

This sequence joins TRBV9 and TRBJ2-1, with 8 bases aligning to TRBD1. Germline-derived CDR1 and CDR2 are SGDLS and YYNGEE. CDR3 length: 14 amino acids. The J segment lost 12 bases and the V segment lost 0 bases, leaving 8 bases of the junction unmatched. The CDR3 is CASSVDGTGHGQFF. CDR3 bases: TGTGCCAGCAGCGTAGACGGGACAGGCCATGGGCAGTTCTTC.